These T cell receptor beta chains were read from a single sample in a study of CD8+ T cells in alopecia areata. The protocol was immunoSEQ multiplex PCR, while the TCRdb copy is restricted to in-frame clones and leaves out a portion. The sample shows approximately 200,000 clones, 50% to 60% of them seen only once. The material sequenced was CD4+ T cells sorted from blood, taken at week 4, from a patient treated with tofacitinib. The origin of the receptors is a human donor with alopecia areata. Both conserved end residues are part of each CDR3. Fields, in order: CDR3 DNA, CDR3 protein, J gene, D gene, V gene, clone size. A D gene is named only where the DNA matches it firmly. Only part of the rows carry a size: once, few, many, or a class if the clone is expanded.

TGCAGCGCCCTTCGGACTGGCTACGAGCAGTACTTC CSALRTGYEQYF TRBJ2-7 NA TRBV29-1 NA
TGTGCCTGGAGTGTGGCGGGGGCCTTTCTCTACGAGCAGTACTTC CAWSVAGAFLYEQYF TRBJ2-7 NA TRBV30 NA
TGTGCCAGCAGCTTACAGGGAAATTATGGCTACACCTTC CASSLQGNYGYTF TRBJ1-2 NA TRBV7-2 NA
TGTGCCAGCAGCCGGACTAGCTACGGGTATGAGCAGTTCTTC CASSRTSYGYEQFF TRBJ2-1 TRBD2 TRBV7-2 NA
TGTGCCAGCAGTTTACGGGAAAATGAGCAGTTCTTC CASSLRENEQFF TRBJ2-1 NA TRBV28 few
TGTGCCAGCAGTTCGCCCCTTAAAAAAGCGAGGGACAATGAGCAGTTCTTC CASSSPLKKARDNEQFF TRBJ2-1 NA TRBV27 NA
TGCAGCGTTGAAGGTCTTCTCTCCGGCACAGATACGCAGTATTTT CSVEGLLSGTDTQYF TRBJ2-3 NA TRBV29-1 NA
TGTGCCTGGAGGGGGATCGGGCCCACAGATACGCAGTATTTT CAWRGIGPTDTQYF TRBJ2-3 NA TRBV30 NA
TGTGCTAGTGGTTTGGTCCCGGGACACCCGAACACTGAAGCTTTCTTT CASGLVPGHPNTEAFF TRBJ1-1 NA TRBV12-5 few
TGTGCCAGCAGCGGGGCCGCAGCGGGGGCTACCTACGAGCAGTACTTC CASSGAAAGATYEQYF TRBJ2-7 TRBD2 TRBV5-4 NA
TGCAGCGTAGCCGGGACAGGGCCGGATCAGCCCCAGCATTTT CSVAGTGPDQPQHF TRBJ1-5 TRBD1 TRBV29-1 NA
TGTGCCAGCAGCGTACTGGGGTACGAGAACACTGAAGCTTTCTTT CASSVLGYENTEAFF TRBJ1-1 NA TRBV9 once
TGTGCCTGGAGTCCCAGGAGGGACCACGAGCAGTACTTC CAWSPRRDHEQYF TRBJ2-7 NA TRBV30 NA
TGCAGCGTTCTCTTGGGGGAGAGCTCTGGGGCCAACGTCCTGACTTTC CSVLLGESSGANVLTF TRBJ2-6 NA TRBV29-1 few
TGCAGCTCCGGGACAATCCAAGAGACCCAGTACTTC CSSGTIQETQYF TRBJ2-5 NA TRBV29-1 NA
TGTGCCAGCAGTGAAGTGTTTATGAACACTGAAGCTTTCTTT CASSEVFMNTEAFF TRBJ1-1 NA TRBV6-1 NA